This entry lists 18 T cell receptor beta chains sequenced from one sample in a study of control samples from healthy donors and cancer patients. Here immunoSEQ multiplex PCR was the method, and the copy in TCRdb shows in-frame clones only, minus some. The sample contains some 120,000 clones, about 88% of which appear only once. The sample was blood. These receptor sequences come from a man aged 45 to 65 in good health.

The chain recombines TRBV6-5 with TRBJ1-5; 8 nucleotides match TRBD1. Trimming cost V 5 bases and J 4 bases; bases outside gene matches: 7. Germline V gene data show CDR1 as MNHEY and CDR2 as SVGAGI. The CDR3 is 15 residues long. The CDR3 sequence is CASSSAGGLNQPQHF. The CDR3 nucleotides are TGTGCCAGCAGTAGCGCAGGGGGCTTGAATCAGCCCCAGCATTTT.

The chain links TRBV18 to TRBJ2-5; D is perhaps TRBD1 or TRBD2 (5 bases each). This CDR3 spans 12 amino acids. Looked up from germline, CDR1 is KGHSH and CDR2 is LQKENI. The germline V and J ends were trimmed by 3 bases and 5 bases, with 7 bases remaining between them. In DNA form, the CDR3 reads TGTGCCAGCTCACCGGGGGTGGAGACCCAGTACTTC. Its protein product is CASSPGVETQYF.

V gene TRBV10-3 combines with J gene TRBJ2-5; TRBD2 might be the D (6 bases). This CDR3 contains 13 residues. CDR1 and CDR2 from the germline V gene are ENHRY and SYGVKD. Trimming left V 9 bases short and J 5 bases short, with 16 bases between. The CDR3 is CAMASGEEETQYF. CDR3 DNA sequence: TGTGCCATGGCTTCGGGGGAGGAGGAGACCCAGTACTTC.

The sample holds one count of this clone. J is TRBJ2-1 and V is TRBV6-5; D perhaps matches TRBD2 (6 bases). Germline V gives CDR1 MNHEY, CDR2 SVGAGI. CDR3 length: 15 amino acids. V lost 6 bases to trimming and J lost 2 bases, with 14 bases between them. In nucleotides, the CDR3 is TGTGCCAGCAGCCAAGATGGAGGGGCCTACAATGAGCAGTTCTTC. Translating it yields CASSQDGGAYNEQFF.

For the CDR3, the DNA is TGTGCCAGCAGCCAGGGTTCTGGAAACACCATATATTTT. The encoded protein is CASSQGSGNTIYF. The V and J genes are TRBV3-1 (or the pseudogene TRBV3-2) and TRBJ1-3; D uncertain. Looked up from germline, CDR1 is LGHDT and CDR2 is YNNKEL (reference sequence). The V gene lost 3 bases and the J gene lost 1 base, with 4 bases spanning the gap. CDR3 size: 13 residues.

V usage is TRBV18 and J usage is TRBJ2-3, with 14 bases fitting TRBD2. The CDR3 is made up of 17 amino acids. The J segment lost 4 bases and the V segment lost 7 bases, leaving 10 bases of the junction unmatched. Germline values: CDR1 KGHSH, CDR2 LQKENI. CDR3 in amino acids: CASLRLAGGPASDTQYF. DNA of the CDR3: TGTGCCAGCTTGAGACTAGCGGGGGGGCCAGCCTCAGATACGCAGTATTTT.

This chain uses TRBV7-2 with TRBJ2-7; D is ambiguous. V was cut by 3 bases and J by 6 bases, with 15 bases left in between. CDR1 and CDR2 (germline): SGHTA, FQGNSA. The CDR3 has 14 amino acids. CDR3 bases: TGTGCCAGCAGCTTCAATCCCCTATCCCGCGAGCAGTACTTC. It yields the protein CASSFNPLSREQYF.

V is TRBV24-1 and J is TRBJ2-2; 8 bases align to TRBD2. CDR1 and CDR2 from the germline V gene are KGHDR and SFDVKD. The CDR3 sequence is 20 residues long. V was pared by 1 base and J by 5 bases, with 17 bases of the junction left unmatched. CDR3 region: CATSDLSPREGKGGTGELFF. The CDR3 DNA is TGTGCCACCAGTGATTTATCCCCCCGGGAGGGGAAGGGGGGAACCGGGGAGCTGTTTTTT.

The CDR3 nucleotides are TGTGCCAGCAGTGGAAGGAGGGCCCCCACGTATGGCTACACCTTC. Translation: CASSGRRAPTYGYTF. This sequence joins TRBV27 and TRBJ1-2, with D hard to call. V was trimmed by 5 bases and J by 5 bases, leaving 18 bases between them. The CDR3 has 15 residues. Germline values: CDR1 MNHEY, CDR2 SMNVEV (reference sequence).

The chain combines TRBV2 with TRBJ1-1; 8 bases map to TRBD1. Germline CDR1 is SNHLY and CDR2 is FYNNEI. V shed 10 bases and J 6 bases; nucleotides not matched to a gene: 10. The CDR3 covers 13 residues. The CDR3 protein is CAKVTGEGAEAFF. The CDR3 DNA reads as TGTGCCAAGGTGACAGGGGAGGGGGCTGAAGCTTTCTTT.

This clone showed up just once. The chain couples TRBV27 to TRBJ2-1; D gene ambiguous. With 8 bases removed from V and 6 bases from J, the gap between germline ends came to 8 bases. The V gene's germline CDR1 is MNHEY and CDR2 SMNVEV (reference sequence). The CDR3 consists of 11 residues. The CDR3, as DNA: TGTGCCAGCTTGTCATCCAATGAGCAGTTCTTC. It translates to CASLSSNEQFF.

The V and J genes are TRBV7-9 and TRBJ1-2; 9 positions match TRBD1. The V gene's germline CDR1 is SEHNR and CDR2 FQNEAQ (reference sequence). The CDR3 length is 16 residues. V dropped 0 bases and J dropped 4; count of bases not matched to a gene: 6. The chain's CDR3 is CASSLAISGQGYGYTF. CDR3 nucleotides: TGTGCCAGCAGCTTAGCCATTTCGGGACAGGGCTATGGCTACACCTTC.

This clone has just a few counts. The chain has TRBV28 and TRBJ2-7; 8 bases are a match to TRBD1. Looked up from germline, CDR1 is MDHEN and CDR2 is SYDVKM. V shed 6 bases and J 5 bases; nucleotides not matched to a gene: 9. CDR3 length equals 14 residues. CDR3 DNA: TGTGCCAGCAGCACCCGAGGACAGGGTGACGAGCAGTACTTC. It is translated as CASSTRGQGDEQYF.

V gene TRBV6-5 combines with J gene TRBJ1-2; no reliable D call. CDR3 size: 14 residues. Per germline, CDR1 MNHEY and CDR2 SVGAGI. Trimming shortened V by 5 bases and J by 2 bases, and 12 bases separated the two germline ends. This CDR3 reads CASSRSAANYGYTF. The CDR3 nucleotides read TGTGCCAGCAGTAGGTCTGCGGCCAACTATGGCTACACCTTC.

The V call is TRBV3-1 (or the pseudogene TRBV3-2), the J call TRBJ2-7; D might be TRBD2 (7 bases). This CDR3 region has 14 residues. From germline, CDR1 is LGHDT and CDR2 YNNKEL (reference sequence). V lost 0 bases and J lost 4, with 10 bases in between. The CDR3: CASSQDGGRYEQYF. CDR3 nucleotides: TGTGCCAGCAGCCAAGACGGGGGGCGTTACGAGCAGTACTTC.

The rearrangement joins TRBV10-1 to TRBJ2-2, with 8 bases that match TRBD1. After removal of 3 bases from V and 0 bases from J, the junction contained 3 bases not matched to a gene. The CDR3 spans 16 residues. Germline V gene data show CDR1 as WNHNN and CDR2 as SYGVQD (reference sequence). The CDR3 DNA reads TGCGCCAGCAGTGAAGGGACAGGAGCGAACACCGGGGAGCTGTTTTTT. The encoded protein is CASSEGTGANTGELFF.

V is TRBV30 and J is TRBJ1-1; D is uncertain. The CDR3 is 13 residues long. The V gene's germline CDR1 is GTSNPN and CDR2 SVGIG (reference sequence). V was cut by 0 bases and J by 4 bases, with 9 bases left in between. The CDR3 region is CAWSVWLSTEAFF. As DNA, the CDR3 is TGTGCCTGGAGTGTATGGCTGAGCACTGAAGCTTTCTTT.

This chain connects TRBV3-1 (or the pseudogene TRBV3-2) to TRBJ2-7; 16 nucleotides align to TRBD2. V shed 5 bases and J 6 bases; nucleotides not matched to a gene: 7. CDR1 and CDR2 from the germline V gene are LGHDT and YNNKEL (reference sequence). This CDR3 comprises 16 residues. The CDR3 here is CASSYGTSGGAREQYF. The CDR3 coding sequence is TGTGCCAGCAGCTATGGGACTAGCGGGGGGGCCCGCGAGCAGTACTTC.